The 21 T cell receptor beta chains below all came from one sample that was sequenced in a study of monozygotic twins with inflammatory bowel disease. From the 5' RACE reads, TCRdb lists one entry per CDR3 protein and no DNA. Its table lists roughly 330,000 distinct CDR3 sequences. Material for sequencing was blood. The receptors here all came from a human donor with ulcerative colitis or Crohn's disease, or a healthy co-twin of an affected twin (not recorded which).

V and J are TRBV28 and TRBJ1-2; the D call from TCRdb, TRBD1, cannot be confirmed without DNA. Germline loops: CDR1 MDHEN, CDR2 SYDVKM. This CDR3 has 16 residues. CDR3 sequence: CASSPPSFRANYGYTF.

The chain has TRBV4-1 and TRBJ2-2. This CDR3 has 15 amino acids. Germline CDR1 reads MGHRA; CDR2 reads YSYEKL. The chain's CDR3 is CASSQEPANTGELFF.

The chain combines TRBV3-1 with TRBJ2-3; TCRdb gives TRBD1 as the D gene, but with no DNA this cannot be confirmed. Looked up from germline, CDR1 is LGHDT and CDR2 is YNNKEL (reference sequence). The CDR3 runs to 16 residues. The CDR3 sequence: CASSPRRSSSTDTQYF.

The chain couples TRBV6-1 to TRBJ1-6; TCRdb names TRBD1, which stays unverified in the absence of DNA. CDR3 size: 15 residues. Germline values: CDR1 MNHNS, CDR2 SASEGT. CDR3 in amino acids: CASSEGQLPNSPLHF.

This chain joins TRBV4-1 and TRBJ2-4; TCRdb's D call, TRBD2, is unchecked because there is no DNA. In germline, CDR1 is MGHRA, CDR2 YSYEKL. The CDR3 is 13 amino acids. The CDR3 sequence is CASSQDPAGDRYF.

CDR3 region: CASSQEPIANYGYTF. V and J are TRBV4-1 and TRBJ1-2. CDR3 length equals 15 residues. Germline V gene sequence: CDR1 MGHRA, CDR2 YSYEKL.

This chain links TRBV7-6 with TRBJ2-1; the TRBD2 assignment by TCRdb is unverifiable without DNA. There are 13 residues in the CDR3. Per the germline V gene, CDR1 is SGHVS and CDR2 is FNYEAQ. The CDR3 sequence is CASSLGEEGEQFF.

This rearrangement joins TRBV20-1 to TRBJ2-2; TCRdb proposes TRBD2, but this gene call is untestable without DNA. The CDR3 has 14 amino acids. Germline V gene lookup returns CDR1 DFQATT and CDR2 SNEGSKA (reference sequence). The CDR3 sequence: CSVPTSGGTGELFF.

The chain joins TRBV6-6 to TRBJ2-1; no DNA is available, so the TRBD1 call from TCRdb remains unchecked. The CDR3 is 12 residues long. Germline loops: CDR1 MNHNY, CDR2 SVGAGI (reference sequence). CDR3: CASSPLGGEQFF.

The chain recombines TRBV12-3 or TRBV12-4 with TRBJ2-7; TCRdb calls TRBD2, which cannot be checked without DNA. The CDR3 runs to 14 residues. CDR3 in amino acids: CASSLEGGVGEQYF.

V is TRBV18 and J is TRBJ2-5. This CDR3 has 13 amino acids. CDR1 is KGHSH and CDR2 is LQKENI in the germline V gene. CDR3: CASSPPTRETQYF.

The chain carries TRBV6-1 and TRBJ2-1; the D call from TCRdb, TRBD2, cannot be confirmed without DNA. The CDR3 is 15 amino acids. Germline CDR1 and CDR2: MNHNS and SASEGT. The chain's CDR3 is CASSEEAGGYNEQFF.

CDR3 amino acids: CASSALLGTSTYNEQFF. The rearrangement uses TRBV27 and TRBJ2-1; TCRdb designates TRBD1, a call that cannot be tested without DNA. The CDR3 length is 17 residues. Germline V gene data show CDR1 as MNHEY and CDR2 as SMNVEV (reference sequence).

The chain carries TRBV10-3 and TRBJ2-7. The germline V gene encodes CDR1 ENHRY and CDR2 SYGVKD. The CDR3 loop spans 14 amino acids. This CDR3 is CAISESGEEYEQYF.

This CDR3 reads CASSLGLRFEADRNTIYF. V is TRBV13 and J is TRBJ1-3. Germline CDR1 reads PRHDT; CDR2 reads FYEKMQ (reference sequence). CDR3 length: 18 residues.

The chain recombines TRBV7-9 with TRBJ2-7; TCRdb lists TRBD2, though no DNA is available to test this call. CDR1 is SEHNR and CDR2 is FQNEAQ in the germline V gene (reference sequence). CDR3 length equals 15 residues. CDR3 residues: CASSTPRNWDYEQYF.

V and J are TRBV29-1 and TRBJ1-2. Germline V gene lookup returns CDR1 SQVTM and CDR2 ANQGSEA. The CDR3 consists of 13 residues. The CDR3 spells CSVEERQVYGYTF.

The chain joins TRBV25-1 to TRBJ2-5. This CDR3 is 13 amino acids long. Germline V CDR1 and CDR2: MGHDK, SYGVNS. This chain's CDR3 is CASSQDDTETQYF.

This sequence joins TRBV5-1 and TRBJ1-1; the TRBD1 assignment by TCRdb is unverifiable without DNA. The CDR3 is 13 residues long. Germline assignment: CDR1 SGHRS and CDR2 YFSETQ. This chain's CDR3 is CASSLDRDLEAFF.

This chain connects TRBV7-9 to TRBJ2-3; TCRdb's D call of TRBD1 is untestable without DNA. Germline CDR1 reads SEHNR; CDR2 reads FQNEAQ (reference sequence). The CDR3 is 17 residues long. The CDR3 sequence: CASSFNPNRGLQDTQYF.

The chain couples TRBV23-1 to TRBJ1-6; lacking DNA, the TRBD1 call made by TCRdb goes unchecked. TRBV23-1 carries the ORF label, with uncertain function. The length of the CDR3 is 14 residues. Here the CDR3 reads CASRLQGNGSPLHF.